Listed below are T cell receptor beta chains from one sample, sequenced in a study of cytomegalovirus exposure and HLA in healthy donors. Only in-frame clones appear in the TCRdb table, and some are missing; sequencing was by immunoSEQ multiplex PCR. The sample has approximately 85,000 clones, more than 55% seen once; the top ten hold approximately 5%. The sample comprised PBMCs. All receptors derive from a woman in her 30s in good health and CMV-seropositive. The CDR3 runs from the conserved cysteine through the conserved F or W. The order of the fields is clone size, J gene, V gene, D gene, CDR3 protein, CDR3 DNA. A D gene is named only where the DNA matches it firmly. Part of the rows lack a size; the others show once, few, many or a class for expanded clones.

.,TRBJ1-5,TRBV2,TRBD1,CASAGTGPSSNQPQHF,TGTGCCAGTGCCGGGACAGGGCCGTCAAGCAATCAGCCCCAGCATTTT
few,TRBJ2-1,TRBV28,.,CASSTGPGNEQFF,TGTGCCAGCAGTACAGGGCCCGGGAATGAGCAGTTCTTC
.,TRBJ2-5,TRBV5-1,.,CASSFTAGETQYF,TGCGCCAGCAGTTTTACAGCAGGAGAGACCCAGTACTTC
.,TRBJ2-1,TRBV5-6,.,CASSLPGVGDNEQFF,TGTGCCAGCAGCCTACCGGGGGTGGGGGACAATGAGCAGTTCTTC
few,TRBJ1-5,TRBV6-5,TRBD1,CASSLGQGVQPQHF,TGTGCCAGCAGCCTGGGACAGGGGGTTCAGCCCCAGCATTTT
few,TRBJ2-7,TRBV2,TRBD1,CASRLDRGLTRSYEQYF,TGTGCCAGCAGGTTGGACAGGGGCCTAACCCGCTCCTACGAGCAGTACTTC
few,TRBJ1-2,TRBV6-6,.,CASRPQNYGYTF,TGTGCCAGCAGACCACAGAACTATGGCTACACCTTC
.,TRBJ1-6,TRBV30,.,CAWSLCLGSGGICNSPLHF,TGTGCCTGGAGTCTCTGCTTGGGGTCCGGAGGTATATGCAATTCACCCCTCCACTTT
once,TRBJ2-3,TRBV9,.,CASSVGPKTDTQYF,TGTGCCAGCAGCGTAGGCCCTAAAACAGATACGCAGTATTTT
.,TRBJ1-3,TRBV5-1,TRBD1,CASSLIGQGLTGNTIYF,TGCGCCAGCAGCTTGATAGGACAGGGCTTAACTGGAAACACCATATATTTT
.,TRBJ2-7,TRBV7-2,.,CASSLNSGPYEQYF,TGTGCCAGCAGCTTAAATAGCGGCCCCTACGAGCAGTACTTC
.,TRBJ2-5,TRBV5-4,TRBD1,CASSTGTTTGAQYF,TGTGCCAGCAGCACGGGGACCACCACAGGGGCCCAGTACTTC
few,TRBJ1-2,TRBV27,TRBD1,CASKKQGTGHYGYTF,TGTGCCAGCAAAAAACAGGGGACCGGCCACTATGGCTACACCTTC
.,TRBJ1-2,TRBV2,.,CASSELSGYTF,TGTGCCAGCAGTGAGTTGTCGGGCTACACCTTC
few,TRBJ1-1,TRBV6-5,.,CASSYGQLNTEAFF,TGTGCCAGCAGTTACGGACAGTTGAACACTGAAGCTTTCTTT
once,TRBJ2-1,TRBV5-1,TRBD2,CASSLGGGGAVSYNEQFF,TGCGCCAGCAGCTTGGGGGGCGGGGGGGCGGTGTCCTACAATGAGCAGTTCTTC
.,TRBJ2-3,TRBV5-1,.,CASRLQGHTDTQYF,TGCGCCAGCAGACTACAGGGTCACACAGATACGCAGTATTTT